The rows below give T cell receptor beta chains drawn from one sample of a study of T cells in Graves' hyperthyroidism and ophthalmopathy. TCRdb re-analysed the multiplex PCR reads in MiXCR, keeping a single row per CDR3 protein. The sample lists around 690,000 distinct CDR3 sequences; under 25% were seen once. The sequenced sample consisted of blood. These receptors came from a man aged 25-45 years with Graves' ophthalmopathy. Each CDR3 is given with its conserved first and last residue. The D gene is left open where the match is weak. Size values are once, few and many counts, or a class for expanded clones, and some rows have none.

size,V,D,J,length,DNA,CDR3
few,TRBV20-1,-,TRBJ2-4,16,TGCAGTGCTGAGGGGGCTGGGGGGACTGCCAAAAACATTCAGTACTTC,CSAEGAGGTAKNIQYF
many,TRBV7-3,-,TRBJ2-1,16,TGTGCCAGCAGCTTAACCTCGCTAAGCTCCTACAATGAGCAGTTCTTC,CASSLTSLSSYNEQFF
many,TRBV30,-,TRBJ1-1,14,TGTGCCTGGAGTTCGGGGGCCCGGAACACTGAAGCTTTCTTT,CAWSSGARNTEAFF
-,TRBV3-1,-,TRBJ1-6,16,TGTGCCAGCAGCCAAGTGACGGAAAGGAGGAATTCACCCCTCCACTTT,CASSQVTERRNSPLHF
few,TRBV20-1,-,TRBJ2-1,12,TGCAGTGCCTCCTCGTACAACAATGAGCAGTTCTTC,CSASSYNNEQFF
few,TRBV2,-,TRBJ1-3,15,TGTGCCAGCAGTGAAGAGGGAAGATCTGGAAACACCATATATTTT,CASSEEGRSGNTIYF
many,TRBV10-3,TRBD1,TRBJ2-7,14,TGTGCCATCTCCCCCGGTGGGACAGGGGTCGAGCAGTACTTC,CAISPGGTGVEQYF
many,TRBV30,-,TRBJ2-1,10,TGTGCCTGGGGCTATCATGAGCAGTTCTTC,CAWGYHEQFF
-,TRBV27,TRBD2,TRBJ2-2,17,TGTGCCAGCAGTTTAGTGAATCTAGCGGGTGGCGCCGGGGAGCTGTTTTTT,CASSLVNLAGGAGELFF
few,TRBV6-2/TRBV6-3,-,TRBJ1-2,15,TGTGCCAGCAGTTACTTTCGGGATTACCTTTATGGCTACACCTTC,CASSYFRDYLYGYTF
many,TRBV11-2,-,TRBJ1-1,10,TGTGCCAGCAGCCGCGGGGCAGCTTTCTTT,CASSRGAAFF
-,TRBV20-1,-,TRBJ2-5,15,TGCAGTGCTAGGGTTCAAAGGGGATTCCAAGAGACCCAGTACTTC,CSARVQRGFQETQYF
few,TRBV7-9,-,TRBJ1-1,13,TGTGCCAGCAGCGCCCAGACCGGTCAAGAAGCTTTCTTT,CASSAQTGQEAFF
few,TRBV28,-,TRBJ1-1,12,TGTGCCAGCAGAAGTTTGGTAGTTGAAGCTTTCTTT,CASRSLVVEAFF
many,TRBV27,-,TRBJ2-1,15,TGTGCCAGCAGTCCGCGAACACGGCAAATTTTTGAGCAGTTCTTC,CASSPRTRQIFEQFF
few,TRBV19,-,TRBJ2-2,15,TGTGCCAGTAGTATTTGGGGCCCCAACACCGGGGAGCTGTTTTTT,CASSIWGPNTGELFF
many,TRBV20-1,-,TRBJ1-3,13,TGCAGTGCTAGAAGATCCTCTGGAAACACCATATATTTT,CSARRSSGNTIYF
-,TRBV14,-,TRBJ2-1,14,TGTGCCAGCAGCCAAATCGACAGATACAATGAGCAGTTCTTC,CASSQIDRYNEQFF
-,TRBV20-1,TRBD1,TRBJ1-4,15,TGCAGTGCCCCTGGGACAGGGGGCGTGAATGAAAAACTGTTTTTT,CSAPGTGGVNEKLFF
-,TRBV3-1,TRBD2,TRBJ2-1,15,TGTGCCAGCAGCCATACTAGCGGTGTTTACAATGAGCAGTTCTTC,CASSHTSGVYNEQFF
few,TRBV11-1,TRBD2,TRBJ2-2,12,TGTGCCAGCAGCTCTAGCGGCGGGGAGCTGTTTTTT,CASSSSGGELFF
-,TRBV7-2,TRBD2,TRBJ2-7,16,TGTGCCAGCAGCTTAGGTTCTAGCGGCCTGTCCTACGAGCAGTACTTC,CASSLGSSGLSYEQYF
many,TRBV28,TRBD2,TRBJ2-7,19,TGTGCCAGCAGTTTACCCCTTCCGGGACTAGCGGGAGGACTCCACGAGCAGTACTTC,CASSLPLPGLAGGLHEQYF
many,TRBV2,TRBD2,TRBJ2-5,12,TGTGCCAGCAAGCGGGCGGGGGGGACCCAGTACTTC,CASKRAGGTQYF
few,TRBV9,-,TRBJ1-1,14,TGTGCCAGCAGCGTAGGAAACCCTGGGGCTGAAGCTTTCTTT,CASSVGNPGAEAFF
-,TRBV28,TRBD2,TRBJ2-1,16,TGTGCCAGCAGTATCAGTTCAGCGGGACCCTACAATGAGCAGTTCTTC,CASSISSAGPYNEQFF
few,TRBV30,TRBD1,TRBJ2-2,16,TGTGCCTGGAGAGCCCGACAGGGGGCTTGGACCGGGGAGCTGTTTTTT,CAWRARQGAWTGELFF
many,TRBV5-1,-,TRBJ1-5,15,TGCGCCAGCAGCTTAGCAGGGCAGAGTAATCAGCCCCAGCATTTT,CASSLAGQSNQPQHF
many,TRBV7-2,TRBD2,TRBJ2-7,16,TGTGCCAGCAGCTTTACGAGTAGCGGGGCCTCCTACGAGCAGTACTTC,CASSFTSSGASYEQYF
few,TRBV29-1,-,TRBJ1-4,14,TGCAGCGTCCTTGGACACCCTGAAAATGAAAAACTGTTTTTT,CSVLGHPENEKLFF
few,TRBV11-2,-,TRBJ2-3,14,TGTGCCAGCAGCTTCAGTCAGCCCACAGATACGCAGTATTTT,CASSFSQPTDTQYF
few,TRBV10-1,-,TRBJ2-1,13,TGCGCCAGCAGTGAGAGACGGTACAATGAGCAGTTCTTC,CASSERRYNEQFF
many,TRBV29-1,-,TRBJ2-7,13,TGCAGCGTTGAAGGGGGACCGCCCTACGAGCAGTACTTC,CSVEGGPPYEQYF
-,TRBV20-1,-,TRBJ2-7,14,TGCAGTGCTAGAGAGGGAGGCCGTACCTACGAGCAGTACTTC,CSAREGGRTYEQYF
many,TRBV30,-,TRBJ2-2,11,TGTGCCTGGAGTGTATCGGGGGAGCTGTTTTTT,CAWSVSGELFF
-,TRBV27,TRBD1,TRBJ2-7,15,TGTGCCAGCAGTCGCTCCGGGACAGGGGGCTACGAGCAGTACTTC,CASSRSGTGGYEQYF
-,TRBV25-1,-,TRBJ2-2,15,TGTGCCAGCAGCGAGGACAGACGCAACACCGGGGTGCTGTTTTTT,CASSEDRRNTGVLFF
-,TRBV18,-,TRBJ1-6,14,TGTGCCAGCTCACCAAGGCAGGGTCGTTCACCCCTCCACTTT,CASSPRQGRSPLHF
-,TRBV4-1,-,TRBJ1-2,16,TGCGCCAGCAGCCAGACCCCCCTAGCCAGGAAGGATGGCTACACCTTC,CASSQTPLARKDGYTF
few,TRBV4-2,-,TRBJ1-1,15,TGTGCCAGCAGCCAAGATACCGGTAGGAACACTGAAGCTTTCTTT,CASSQDTGRNTEAFF
many,TRBV3-1,-,TRBJ2-1,12,TGTGCCAGCAGCCAGAGCGGTTCAGCTCAGTTCTTC,CASSQSGSAQFF
-,TRBV20-1,-,TRBJ2-1,14,TGCAGTGCTAGAGGCCGGTACAGGGTCGATGAGCAGTTCTTC,CSARGRYRVDEQFF
-,TRBV2,TRBD1,TRBJ1-1,18,TGTGCCAGCAGTGGGTCTCCGGGACAGGGTTCGTTCAGGACTGAAGCTTTCTTT,CASSGSPGQGSFRTEAFF
many,TRBV10-3,-,TRBJ2-2,14,TGTGCCATCAGTGAGTCTACGAAGACCGGGGAGCTGTTTTTT,CAISESTKTGELFF
-,TRBV12-3/TRBV12-4,-,TRBJ2-7,13,TGTGCCAGCAGTTACAGCGGTCACTACGAGCAGTACTTC,CASSYSGHYEQYF
few,TRBV6-1,TRBD1,TRBJ2-5,14,TGTGCCAGCAGGGCTGACAGGGGGCCGGAGACCCAGTACTTC,CASRADRGPETQYF